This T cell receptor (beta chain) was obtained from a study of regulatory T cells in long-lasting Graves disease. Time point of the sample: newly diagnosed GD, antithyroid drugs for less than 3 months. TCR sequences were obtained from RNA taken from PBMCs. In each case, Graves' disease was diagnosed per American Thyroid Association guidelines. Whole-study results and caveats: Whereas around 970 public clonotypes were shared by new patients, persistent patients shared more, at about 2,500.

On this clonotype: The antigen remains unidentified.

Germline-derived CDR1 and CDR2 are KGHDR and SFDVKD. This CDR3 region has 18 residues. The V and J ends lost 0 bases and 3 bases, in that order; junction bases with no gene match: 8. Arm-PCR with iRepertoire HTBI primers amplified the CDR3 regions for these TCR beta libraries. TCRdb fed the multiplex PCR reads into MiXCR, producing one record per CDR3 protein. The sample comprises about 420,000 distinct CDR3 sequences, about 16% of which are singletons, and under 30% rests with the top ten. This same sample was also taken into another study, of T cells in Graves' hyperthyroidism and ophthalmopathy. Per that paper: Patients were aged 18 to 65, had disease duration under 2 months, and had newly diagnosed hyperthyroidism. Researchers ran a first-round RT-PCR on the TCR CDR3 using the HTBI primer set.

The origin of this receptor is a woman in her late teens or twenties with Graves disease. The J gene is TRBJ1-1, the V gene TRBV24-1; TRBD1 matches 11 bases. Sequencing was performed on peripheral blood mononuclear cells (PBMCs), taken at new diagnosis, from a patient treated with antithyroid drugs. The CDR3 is CATSDLIWDRGGDTEAFF. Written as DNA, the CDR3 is TGTGCCACCAGTGATTTGATATGGGACAGGGGGGGGGACACTGAAGCTTTCTTT.